A selection of T cell receptor beta chains follows, all from one sample in a study of tumor-infiltrating lymphocytes in primary liver carcinoma. TCRdb independently ran MiXCR on the multiplex PCR reads; one entry per CDR3 protein. The repertoire holds 250,000 to 400,000 distinct CDR3 sequences, with 50% to 70% as singletons. Sequencing was carried out using peripheral blood. These receptors originate from a man in his forties or fifties with primary liver carcinoma and hepatitis B virus infection. CDR3s include the opening cysteine and the closing phenylalanine or tryptophan. D genes are given only for firm matches. Clone size, where shown, is once, few, many, or a class for clones that have expanded.

V	D	size	J	CDR3	DNA
TRBV11-2	NA	NA	TRBJ2-5	CASSLDYLYQETQCF	TGTGCCAGCAGCTTAGATTACCTCTACCAAGAGACCCAGTGCTTC
TRBV4-1	NA	NA	TRBJ2-1	CANSPHSKGQFF	TGCGCCAACAGCCCCCACTCCAAGGGGCAGTTCTTC
TRBV29-1	NA	NA	TRBJ2-7	CSVEVLEGGGGRYF	TGCAGCGTTGAAGTCCTAGAGGGAGGAGGAGGTCGTTACTTC
TRBV4-3	NA	many	TRBJ2-7	CASSQDLGGDYEQYF	TGCGCCAGCAGCCAAGATCTAGGGGGAGACTACGAGCAGTACTTC
TRBV6-5	TRBD2	NA	TRBJ2-7	CASRTSGSYEEYF	TGTGCCAGCAGAACTAGCGGGAGCTACGAGGAGTACTTC
TRBV5-1	NA	few	TRBJ1-1	CASSSGASEAFF	TGCGCCAGCAGCAGCGGGGCGAGTGAAGCTTTCTTT
TRBV19	NA	NA	TRBJ2-1	CASSEVRPDNEQFF	TGTGCCAGTAGCGAGGTCCGACCCGACAATGAGCAGTTCTTC
TRBV5-1	NA	NA	TRBJ2-1	CASSLVALRSGEQFF	TGCGCCAGCAGCTTGGTAGCGCTCAGGAGTGGTGAGCAGTTCTTC
TRBV11-3	NA	NA	TRBJ1-5	CANSLPTGDQPRHF	TGTGCCAACAGCCTCCCGACGGGGGATCAGCCCCGGCATTTT
TRBV5-4	TRBD2	many	TRBJ2-1	CASSRDQGLASNEQFF	TGTGCCAGCAGTCGTGACCAGGGACTAGCATCCAATGAGCAGTTCTTC
TRBV11-1	TRBD1	NA	TRBJ1-4	CASSVLPSTGEEKLFF	TGTGCCAGCAGCGTTCTTCCGTCGACAGGGGAGGAAAAACTGTTTTTT
TRBV19	NA	NA	TRBJ1-5	CASSPPSRRGQPQHF	TGTGCCAGTAGTCCCCCGAGCAGGCGAGGGCAGCCCCAGCATTTT
TRBV5-4	TRBD2	NA	TRBJ2-7	CASSEAGAYEHYF	TGTGCCAGCAGCGAGGCGGGAGCCTACGAGCACTACTTC
TRBV6-1	TRBD2	NA	TRBJ2-3	CVNSVGTRGGDTQYF	TGTGTCAACAGTGTCGGGACTAGAGGCGGAGATACGCAGTATTTT
TRBV11-3	NA	NA	TRBJ2-1	CASSLGGKEQFF	TGTGCCAGCAGCTTAGGCGGGAAGGAGCAGTTCTTC
TRBV29-1	NA	many	TRBJ1-1	CSVVGHRNMNTEAFF	TGCAGCGTTGTGGGGCACCGAAACATGAACACTGAAGCTTTCTTT
TRBV4-3	TRBD1	few	TRBJ2-1	CASSQDRAYNEQFF	TGCGCCAGCAGCCAGGACAGGGCCTACAATGAGCAGTTCTTC
TRBV6-1	NA	NA	TRBJ2-7	CASVALDEQYF	TGTGCCAGCGTAGCCTTGGACGAGCAGTACTTC
TRBV29-1	NA	NA	TRBJ1-2	CSVAPTRGYGYTF	TGCAGTGTAGCCCCTACGAGGGGGTATGGCTACACCTTC
TRBV10-3	NA	many	TRBJ1-6	CAIRERSQDSPLHF	TGTGCCATCCGTGAAAGGTCTCAGGATTCACCCCTCCACTTT
TRBV6-1	NA	many	TRBJ2-1	CASSEEGSSYNEQFF	TGTGCCAGCAGTGAAGAGGGGAGCTCCTACAATGAGCAGTTCTTC
TRBV10-1	TRBD1	NA	TRBJ2-4	CASGNRDRKVKNIQYF	TGCGCCAGCGGGAACCGGGACAGGAAAGTCAAAAACATTCAGTACTTC
TRBV7-8	NA	many	TRBJ2-4	CASSLGWRSRLGKNIQYF	TGTGCCAGCAGCTTAGGGTGGCGGTCGCGTTTGGGCAAAAACATTCAGTACTTC
TRBV28	NA	NA	TRBJ2-7	CASSLGGGGREGEQYF	TGTGCCAGCAGTTTAGGGGGGGGCGGGAGAGAAGGCGAGCAGTACTTC
TRBV5-5	NA	few	TRBJ1-1	CASSLVPGTSTEAFF	TGTGCCAGCAGCTTGGTTCCGGGGACGAGTACTGAAGCTTTCTTT
TRBV12-3/TRBV12-4	NA	NA	TRBJ1-2	CASSRTGLGGYTF	TGTGCCAGCAGCCGAACAGGGCTTGGGGGCTACACCTTC
TRBV11-2	TRBD1	NA	TRBJ2-3	CASSFDRGTGTQYF	TGTGCCAGCAGCTTCGATAGGGGGACAGGTACGCAGTATTTT
TRBV7-3	NA	NA	TRBJ2-2	CASSPFMTPGELFF	TGTGCCAGCAGCCCTTTTATGACACCGGGGGAGCTGTTTTTT
TRBV29-1	TRBD1	NA	TRBJ2-3	CSVPVDRGVSAQYF	TGCAGCGTTCCTGTAGACAGGGGCGTTTCGGCGCAGTATTTT
TRBV6-6	NA	few	TRBJ2-2	CASSYLTPGSGGELFF	TGTGCCAGTAGTTACCTGACGCCAGGAAGCGGCGGGGAGCTGTTTTTT
TRBV5-1	NA	NA	TRBJ2-3	CASSLAQAPSTDTQYF	TGCGCCAGCAGCTTGGCCCAAGCTCCTAGCACAGATACGCAGTATTTT
TRBV28	TRBD2	NA	TRBJ2-4	CASSSWTRGLAKNIQYF	TGTGCCAGCAGTTCCTGGACTAGAGGCCTAGCCAAAAACATTCAGTACTTC
TRBV30	NA	NA	TRBJ2-3	CDCHATGTGTDTQYF	TGTGACTGTCACGCGACAGGGACTGGTACAGATACGCAGTATTTT
TRBV4-1	TRBD2	NA	TRBJ2-3	CASSQESGRVADTQYF	TGCGCCAGCAGCCAAGAGAGCGGGAGAGTAGCAGATACGCAGTATTTT
TRBV12-3/TRBV12-4	NA	many	TRBJ2-7	CASSSRDPYEQYF	TGTGCCAGCAGTTCTCGGGACCCCTACGAGCAGTACTTC
TRBV29-1	TRBD2	NA	TRBJ2-5	CSVERGGVTQYF	TGCAGCGTTGAACGGGGAGGGGTGACCCAGTACTTC
TRBV11-2	NA	many	TRBJ2-7	CASSHRYEQYF	TGTGCCAGCAGCCACAGATACGAGCAGTACTTC
TRBV5-1	TRBD1	few	TRBJ2-1	CASSPAASSGGEQFF	TGCGCCAGCAGCCCGGCGGCATCCTCAGGGGGAGAGCAGTTCTTC
TRBV5-4	NA	NA	TRBJ2-3	CASSLTGRRATTDTQYF	TGTGCCAGCAGTTTAACCGGACGCCGAGCTACCACAGATACGCAGTATTTT
TRBV12-3/TRBV12-4	NA	many	TRBJ1-5	CASSLGTENQPQHF	TGTGCCAGCAGCCTCGGGACGGAGAATCAGCCCCAGCATTTT
TRBV6-2/TRBV6-3	TRBD1	NA	TRBJ2-7	CANRPLPGQGYEQYF	TGTGCCAACAGACCCCTACCCGGACAGGGTTACGAGCAGTACTTC
TRBV20-1	TRBD2	NA	TRBJ2-7	CSAPGTSSFYEQYF	TGCAGTGCTCCCGGGACTAGCTCTTTCTACGAGCAGTACTTC
TRBV7-9	NA	NA	TRBJ1-5	CAGGSGNQSQHF	TGTGCAGGGGGATCTGGTAATCAGTCCCAGCATTTT
TRBV4-3	NA	NA	TRBJ2-1	CTSSQDIWTEQFF	TGTACCAGCAGCCAAGATATATGGACCGAGCAGTTCTTC
TRBV5-1	NA	few	TRBJ1-1	CASSLDRAVMNTEAFF	TGCGCCAGCAGCTTGGACAGGGCAGTAATGAACACTGAAGCTTTCTTT
TRBV6-1	NA	NA	TRBJ2-6	CASSESPSGANLLTF	TGTGCCAGCAGTGAGTCCCCCTCTGGGGCCAATCTCCTGACTTTC
TRBV5-4	TRBD2	many	TRBJ2-7	CASSLGGLAGAGEQYF	TGTGCCAGCAGCTTGGGCGGACTAGCGGGAGCCGGCGAGCAGTACTTC
TRBV6-2/TRBV6-3	TRBD1	NA	TRBJ1-1	CVSSGQGSTEAFF	TGTGTCAGCAGTGGACAGGGGAGTACTGAAGCTTTCTTT
TRBV11-2	NA	NA	TRBJ2-3	CASILERTDTQYF	TGTGCCAGCATCTTAGAGAGAACAGATACGCAGTATTTT
TRBV9	NA	NA	TRBJ2-5	CASTHGDQETQYF	TGTGCCAGCACCCATGGGGATCAAGAGACCCAGTACTTC
TRBV4-2	TRBD2	NA	TRBJ2-6	CASSQVGTSGSGANVMTF	TGTGCCAGCAGCCAAGTTGGGACTAGCGGTTCTGGGGCCAACGTCATGACTTTC
TRBV12-3/TRBV12-4	NA	many	TRBJ2-6	CASSSAGPGANVLTF	TGTGCCAGCAGTTCGGCGGGTCCTGGGGCCAACGTCCTGACTTTC
TRBV5-4	NA	few	TRBJ2-7	CASSLETGPSYEQYF	TGTGCCAGCAGCTTGGAAACGGGACCTTCCTACGAGCAGTACTTC